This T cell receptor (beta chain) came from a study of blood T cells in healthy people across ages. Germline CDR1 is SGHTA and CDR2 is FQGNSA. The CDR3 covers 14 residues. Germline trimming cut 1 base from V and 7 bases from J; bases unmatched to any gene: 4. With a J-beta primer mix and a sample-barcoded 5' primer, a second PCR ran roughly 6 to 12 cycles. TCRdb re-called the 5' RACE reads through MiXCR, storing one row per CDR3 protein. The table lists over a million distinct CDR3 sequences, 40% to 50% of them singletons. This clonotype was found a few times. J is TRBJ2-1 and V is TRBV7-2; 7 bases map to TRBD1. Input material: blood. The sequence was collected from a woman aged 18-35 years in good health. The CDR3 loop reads CASSLGGTANEQFF. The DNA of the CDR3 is TGTGCCAGCAGCTTAGGGGGGACAGCGAATGAGCAGTTCTTC.